This T cell receptor beta chain came from a study of blood T cells in healthy people across ages. The use of a sample-barcoded 5' primer and a J-beta primer mix characterized a second PCR of about 7 to 12 cycles. A single record per CDR3 protein comes from TCRdb applying MiXCR to the 5' RACE reads. This sample has hundreds of thousands of distinct CDR3 sequences, with approximately 48% found just once. The sample holds many counts of this clonotype. Its target is not known. The length of the CDR3 is 13 residues. Germline V gives CDR1 SGHTA, CDR2 FQGNSA. V was cut by 0 bases and J by 4 bases, with 7 bases left in between. Notes on the study in general: More naive CD4+ cells and higher diversity were found in long-lived than in aged donors.

Sequencing was performed on blood. This chain links TRBV7-2 with TRBJ2-7, with D unresolved. The clonotype comes from a man between 60 and 75 years old in good health. The CDR3 nucleotides are TGTGCCAGCAGCTTAGCGACCGATTACGAGCAGTACTTC. It yields the protein CASSLATDYEQYF.